This T cell receptor beta chain derives from a study of shared T cell receptors in the human thymus. The protocol was immunoSEQ multiplex PCR, while the TCRdb copy is restricted to in-frame clones and leaves out a portion. Counted here are approximately 760,000 clones, 70% to 90% occurring once; the ten biggest clones make up 0.008% to 0.011%. This clone came up once. Trimming cost V 6 bases and J 3 bases; bases outside gene matches: 11. CDR1 MGHDK and CDR2 SYGVNS come from the germline V gene. The CDR3 has 16 residues. The data also belong to a second study, concerning human thymus T cells.

J is TRBJ1-2 and V is TRBV25-1, with 9 positions matching TRBD1. Material: thymocytes. The source of this sequence is a girl under three years old with a congenital heart defect. The CDR3 loop is CASSEGTGIPDYGYTF. The CDR3 region has the DNA TGTGCCAGCAGCGAAGGGACAGGGATTCCTGACTATGGCTACACCTTC.